These T cell receptor beta chains were read from a single sample in a study of blood T cell repertoires in COVID-19. Here immunoSEQ multiplex PCR was the method, and the copy in TCRdb shows in-frame clones only, minus some. This table has some 130,000 clones, around 86% appearing once. Material for sequencing was peripheral blood. These receptors were collected from a woman between 65 and 79 years old with COVID-19, enrolled during active disease. Both conserved end residues are part of each CDR3. Expanded clones are given a class, and other clones once, few, many or no size at all.

V gene: TRBV9
J gene: TRBJ1-4
clone size: .
CDR3 length: 14
CDR3 protein: CASSVAATNEKLFF

V gene: TRBV5-5
J gene: TRBJ1-2
clone size: .
CDR3 length: 16
CDR3 protein: CASSFRTVTANYGYTF

V gene: TRBV19
J gene: TRBJ1-6
clone size: .
CDR3 length: 16
CDR3 protein: CASSEGRTGGDSPLHF

V gene: TRBV3-1/TRBV3-2
J gene: TRBJ1-3
clone size: few
CDR3 length: 13
CDR3 protein: CASSQDLGNTIYF

V gene: TRBV5-1
J gene: TRBJ2-4
clone size: .
CDR3 length: 14
CDR3 protein: CASSSGTGGNIQYF

V gene: TRBV18
J gene: TRBJ2-7
clone size: once
CDR3 length: 13
CDR3 protein: CASSPPSVNEQYF

V gene: TRBV7-2
J gene: TRBJ2-5
clone size: few
CDR3 length: 13
CDR3 protein: CASSWGLAETQYF

V gene: TRBV7-8
J gene: TRBJ2-5
clone size: .
CDR3 length: 15
CDR3 protein: CASSPRRGVQETQYF

V gene: TRBV9
J gene: TRBJ2-4
clone size: .
CDR3 length: 19
CDR3 protein: CASSAGLAEQGLAKNIQYF

V gene: TRBV7-2
J gene: TRBJ2-7
clone size: .
CDR3 length: 14
CDR3 protein: CASRQDRGAYEQYF

V gene: TRBV19
J gene: TRBJ2-1
clone size: .
CDR3 length: 14
CDR3 protein: CAIDSGAFYNEQFF

V gene: TRBV5-1
J gene: TRBJ1-1
clone size: .
CDR3 length: 13
CDR3 protein: CASSSTVNTEAFF

V gene: TRBV30
J gene: TRBJ1-2
clone size: once
CDR3 length: 15
CDR3 protein: CALPLVWGVNYGYTF

V gene: TRBV7-3
J gene: TRBJ1-1
clone size: once
CDR3 length: 14
CDR3 protein: CASSLTGDGSEAFF

V gene: TRBV7-9
J gene: TRBJ2-1
clone size: .
CDR3 length: 14
CDR3 protein: CASSLGQGGNEQFF

V gene: TRBV5-5
J gene: TRBJ1-2
clone size: .
CDR3 length: 15
CDR3 protein: CASRGGQAVGYGYTF

V gene: TRBV14
J gene: TRBJ2-5
clone size: .
CDR3 length: 13
CDR3 protein: CASSLGGQETQYF

V gene: TRBV6-5
J gene: TRBJ1-1
clone size: .
CDR3 length: 14
CDR3 protein: CASRKTGANTEAFF

V gene: TRBV7-2
J gene: TRBJ2-5
clone size: .
CDR3 length: 14
CDR3 protein: CASSRDRTSGAQYF

V gene: TRBV10-3
J gene: TRBJ2-7
clone size: .
CDR3 length: 12
CDR3 protein: CATNRDRYEQYF

V gene: TRBV28
J gene: TRBJ1-5
clone size: .
CDR3 length: 11
CDR3 protein: CASSLPVPQHF

V gene: TRBV7-2
J gene: TRBJ2-2
clone size: .
CDR3 length: 15
CDR3 protein: CASSFTSGGAGELFF

V gene: TRBV9
J gene: TRBJ2-3
clone size: .
CDR3 length: 16
CDR3 protein: CASSVRRGTSTDTQYF

V gene: TRBV28
J gene: TRBJ1-4
clone size: .
CDR3 length: 15
CDR3 protein: CASTERTGRGEKLFF

V gene: TRBV25-1
J gene: TRBJ2-3
clone size: .
CDR3 length: 13
CDR3 protein: CASSGTVMGTQYF

V gene: TRBV20-1
J gene: TRBJ2-7
clone size: once
CDR3 length: 14
CDR3 protein: CSASTRQESDEQYF

V gene: TRBV3-1/TRBV3-2
J gene: TRBJ2-5
clone size: .
CDR3 length: 13
CDR3 protein: CASSGTGQETQYF

V gene: TRBV3-1/TRBV3-2
J gene: TRBJ1-2
clone size: .
CDR3 length: 14
CDR3 protein: CASSLGQETTGYTF

V gene: TRBV10-3
J gene: TRBJ2-3
clone size: once
CDR3 length: 15
CDR3 protein: CAISTGLADTDTQYF

V gene: TRBV5-1
J gene: TRBJ1-4
clone size: .
CDR3 length: 12
CDR3 protein: CASSLLNEKLFF

V gene: TRBV5-4
J gene: TRBJ2-3
clone size: .
CDR3 length: 17
CDR3 protein: CASSPPTSGGSTDTQYF

V gene: TRBV11-3
J gene: TRBJ2-3
clone size: .
CDR3 length: 14
CDR3 protein: CASSLVAGADTQYF

V gene: TRBV2
J gene: TRBJ2-3
clone size: .
CDR3 length: 14
CDR3 protein: CASSLASSTDTQYF

V gene: TRBV2
J gene: TRBJ2-1
clone size: few
CDR3 length: 21
CDR3 protein: CASRGQGRLAAGGPEYNEQFF

V gene: TRBV7-9
J gene: TRBJ1-3
clone size: .
CDR3 length: 16
CDR3 protein: CASSLDATSSGNTIYF

V gene: TRBV7-9
J gene: TRBJ1-2
clone size: .
CDR3 length: 16
CDR3 protein: CASSRAGRVDNYGYTF

V gene: TRBV29-1
J gene: TRBJ2-5
clone size: .
CDR3 length: 15
CDR3 protein: CSVPFPGRGYETQYF

V gene: TRBV11-2
J gene: TRBJ1-3
clone size: .
CDR3 length: 15
CDR3 protein: CASSLHQASGNTIYF

V gene: TRBV2
J gene: TRBJ1-3
clone size: .
CDR3 length: 16
CDR3 protein: CASSEAHSNSGNTIYF

V gene: TRBV7-9
J gene: TRBJ1-2
clone size: .
CDR3 length: 14
CDR3 protein: CASTTGFGNYGYTF

V gene: TRBV6-5
J gene: TRBJ2-1
clone size: .
CDR3 length: 15
CDR3 protein: CASNSGTGPYNEQFF

V gene: TRBV4-2
J gene: TRBJ1-6
clone size: .
CDR3 length: 17
CDR3 protein: CASSHPLRSYPNSPLHF

V gene: TRBV20-1
J gene: TRBJ1-2
clone size: .
CDR3 length: 13
CDR3 protein: CSASEDRSEGYTF

V gene: TRBV4-1
J gene: TRBJ2-1
clone size: .
CDR3 length: 16
CDR3 protein: CASSQDGAGAYNEQFF

V gene: TRBV5-1
J gene: TRBJ1-1
clone size: .
CDR3 length: 16
CDR3 protein: CASSLFLRDLNTEAFF